The T cell receptor (beta chain) under discussion was sequenced for a study of cytotoxic CD8 clonotypes in ibrutinib-treated CLL. The sequencing depth, 1 in 200,000 to 1 in 1 million T cells, was the target. TCRdb's table, derived via immunoSEQ multiplex PCR, lists solely in-frame clones and lacks some. The sample carries about 200,000 clones, approximately 68% recorded once. A single count supports this clone. The sequencing used PBMCs, collected after 24 months of ibrutinib treatment. The clonotype originates from a human donor with chronic lymphocytic leukemia.

CDR3 protein: CASSDVLTGGQETQYF. CDR3 sequence (DNA): TGTGCCAGCAGTGACGTATTGACAGGGGGTCAAGAGACCCAGTACTTC. The rearrangement links TRBV2 to TRBJ2-5; 9 bases fit TRBD1. V shed 3 bases, J shed 2 bases, and the junction held 7 bases outside the gene matches. Germline V gives CDR1 SNHLY, CDR2 FYNNEI. The CDR3 has 16 amino acids.